What follows are 29 T cell receptor beta chains derived from one specimen sequenced in a study of technical replicates of blood from a handful of donors. Here immunoSEQ multiplex PCR was the method, and the copy in TCRdb shows in-frame clones only, minus some. Of fewer than 80,000 clones in the sample, 65% to 90% are singletons; the top ten hold approximately 5%. The material sequenced was PBMCs. Source of these receptors: a human donor in good health. Some clones in this sample may be carry-over from other donors' samples.

V usage is TRBV27 and J usage is TRBJ1-3, with D possibly matching TRBD1 (5 bases). V was trimmed by 5 bases and J by 4 bases, leaving 15 bases between them. CDR3 length: 15 amino acids. Germline loops: CDR1 MNHEY, CDR2 SMNVEV (reference sequence). The CDR3 coding sequence is TGTGCCAGCAGTACCGCCGGGACTAAAGGAAACACCATATATTTT. This translates into CASSTAGTKGNTIYF.

This clone was detected only once. This chain joins TRBV5-6 and TRBJ1-2; 10 bases fit TRBD1. Germline V gene lookup returns CDR1 SGHDT and CDR2 YYEEEE. The length of the CDR3 is 19 residues. V lost 2 bases, J lost 1 base, and 14 bases stayed unmatched. The CDR3: CASSLPGQGRYNGNYGYTF. The CDR3 DNA reads as TGTGCCAGCAGCTTACCGGGACAGGGGCGATACAACGGTAACTATGGCTACACCTTC.

In this sample, this clone turned up once. Sequence at one end of the junction differs from germline and may be a read error. The genes are TRBV20-1 and TRBJ1-4; D unclear. Germline CDR1 and CDR2: DFQATT and SNEGSKA (reference sequence). The CDR3 has 11 residues. CDR3 sequence: CSASGSTGPRF. The CDR3 DNA is TGCAGTGCTAGCGGCAGCACTGGGCCCCGTTTT.

This clone was detected only once. The chain recombines TRBV5-1 with TRBJ2-5; the D gene is possibly TRBD2 (6 bases). The V gene lost 1 base and the J gene lost 5 bases, with 18 bases spanning the gap. This CDR3 spans 16 amino acids. Germline V CDR1 and CDR2: SGHRS, YFSETQ. The CDR3: CASSLFGTSRGETQYF. In nucleotides, the CDR3 is TGCGCCAGCAGCTTGTTCGGGACGAGTCGGGGGGAGACCCAGTACTTC.

This clone occurred once. The chain is built from TRBV4-1 and TRBJ1-1; D might be TRBD1 (5 bases). The CDR3 loop spans 17 amino acids. Trimming stripped 0 bases from V and 4 bases from J, with 18 bases between. Germline CDR1 reads MGHRA; CDR2 reads YSYEKL. The CDR3 spells CASSQEGGVSGATEAFF. CDR3 DNA: TGCGCCAGCAGCCAAGAGGGGGGTGTTTCTGGAGCCACTGAAGCTTTCTTT.

The CDR3 region has the DNA TGTGCCATCAGTAATCCGGGACAGGGATCGTTCGAGCAGTACTTC. This translates into CAISNPGQGSFEQYF. This chain uses TRBV10-3 with TRBJ2-7, with 9 positions matching TRBD1. V lost 5 bases to trimming and J lost 6 bases; unmatched junction nucleotides: 11. The germline V gene has CDR1 ENHRY and CDR2 SYGVKD. The CDR3 is made up of 15 amino acids.

The DNA of the CDR3 is TGTGCCAGCAGTTTACCCGACAGGAGCTACGAGCAGTACTTC. Translated: CASSLPDRSYEQYF. This chain links TRBV27 with TRBJ2-7; D may be TRBD1 (6 bases). Germline CDR1 and CDR2: MNHEY and SMNVEV (reference sequence). V was clipped by 2 bases and J by 3 bases, with 11 bases between them. This CDR3 is built from 14 residues.

The chain has TRBV5-1 and TRBJ1-2; tentative D call: TRBD1 (5 bases). Germline V lookup: CDR1 SGHRS, CDR2 YFSETQ. V shed 3 bases and J shed 2 bases, with 26 bases lying between them. This CDR3 contains 19 residues. This CDR3 is CASSSTPVPLQDTNYGYTF. Here the CDR3 DNA reads TGCGCCAGCAGCTCGACTCCCGTTCCTCTCCAGGACACCAACTATGGCTACACCTTC.

The chain employs TRBV2 and TRBJ2-3; TRBD2 matches at 9 bases. Germline CDR1 SNHLY, CDR2 FYNNEI. This CDR3 has 16 residues. V shed 4 bases, J shed 3 bases, and the junction held 8 bases outside the gene matches. The CDR3 nucleotides are TGTGCCAGCAGTGCAGGCGGGGGGGCGAGAACAGATACGCAGTATTTT. Residues: CASSAGGGARTDTQYF.

J is TRBJ1-6 and V is TRBV27; 7 bases fit TRBD1. Germline trimming cut 3 bases from V and 6 bases from J; bases unmatched to any gene: 2. The CDR3 sequence is 14 residues long. Germline-derived CDR1 and CDR2 are MNHEY and SMNVEV (reference sequence). The CDR3 reads CASSFNRGNSPLHF. The CDR3 bases are TGTGCCAGCAGTTTTAACAGGGGTAATTCACCCCTCCACTTT.

The V and J genes are TRBV14 and TRBJ1-1; D gene unclear. The germline V and J ends were trimmed by 0 bases and 5 bases, with 7 bases remaining between them. This CDR3 comprises 13 residues. CDR1 and CDR2 from the germline V gene are SGHDN and FVKESK. CDR3 nucleotides: TGTGCCAGCAGCCAAGATCTGAGGACTGAAGCTTTCTTT. This encodes CASSQDLRTEAFF. The full variable domain, its missing parts supplied by reference TRBV14 and TRBJ1-1, is EAGVTQFPSHSVIEKGQTVTLRCDPISGHDNLYWYRRVMGKEIKFLLHFVKESKQDESGMPNNRFLAERTGGTYSTLKVQPAELEDSGVYFCASSQDLRTEAFFGQGTRLTVV.

The CDR3 sequence is CATSRDTGLDSPLHF. As DNA, the CDR3 is TGTGCCACCAGCAGAGATACAGGGTTAGATTCACCCCTCCACTTT. The rearrangement joins TRBV15 to TRBJ1-6, with TRBD1 as a possible D gene (6 bases). The CDR3 length is 15 residues. In germline, CDR1 is LNHNV, CDR2 YYDKDF (reference sequence). Between the trimmed V and J ends, which lost 0 bases and 8 bases, there was a span of 11 bases.

This chain uses TRBV2 with TRBJ2-5; TRBD2 matches 8 bases. The trim removed 6 bases at V and 3 bases at J, leaving 6 bases unmatched. The germline V gene has CDR1 SNHLY and CDR2 FYNNEI. The CDR3 sequence is 14 residues long. The CDR3 reads CASRLAGIKETQYF. For the CDR3, the DNA is TGTGCCAGCAGGCTAGCGGGTATCAAAGAGACCCAGTACTTC.

This chain links TRBV15 with TRBJ2-1; D may be TRBD2 (5 bases). Germline loops: CDR1 LNHNV, CDR2 YYDKDF (reference sequence). V lost 0 bases and J 10 bases, leaving 13 bases between the germline ends. CDR3 length equals 14 residues. The CDR3 spells CATSRDGVSSEQFF. Written as DNA, the CDR3 is TGTGCCACCAGCAGAGATGGCGTCTCTAGCGAGCAGTTCTTC. Filled out from reference TRBV15 and TRBJ2-1, the complete variable domain reads DAMVIQNPRYQVTQFGKPVTLSCSQTLNHNVMYWYQQKSSQAPKLLFHYYDKDFNNEADTPDNFQSRRPNTSFCFLDIRSPGLGDTAMYLCATSRDGVSSEQFFGPGTRLTVL.

The chain has TRBV10-3 and TRBJ1-2, with a possible D match to TRBD1 (5 bases). The germline V gene has CDR1 ENHRY and CDR2 SYGVKD. V shed 4 bases and J shed 6 bases, with 15 bases lying between them. The CDR3 is 14 amino acids. The CDR3 spells CAISGGRVADGYTF. The DNA of the CDR3 is TGTGCCATCAGTGGGGGGAGGGTGGCGGATGGCTACACCTTC.

The rearrangement links TRBV2 to TRBJ1-1; perhaps TRBD1 as D (5 bases). From germline, CDR1 is SNHLY and CDR2 FYNNEI. Trimming removed 2 bases at V and 4 bases at J, with 8 bases between. There are 13 residues in the CDR3. The DNA of the CDR3 is TGTGCCAGCAGTGAAAGGGGAGGCACTGAAGCTTTCTTT. This encodes CASSERGGTEAFF.

This sequence joins TRBV9 and TRBJ1-2; D not certain. The CDR3 consists of 15 residues. Germline CDR1 reads SGDLS; CDR2 reads YYNGEE. Deletions cut 1 base from V and 4 bases from J, with 14 bases between. CDR3 sequence: CASSVTSRAIYGYTF. DNA of the CDR3: TGTGCCAGCAGCGTAACGTCCCGAGCGATCTATGGCTACACCTTC.

The V call is TRBV5-5, the J call TRBJ2-1; TRBD1 might be the D (6 bases). V shed 4 bases and J shed 3 bases, with 11 bases lying between them. CDR3 length equals 14 residues. The V gene's germline CDR1 is SGHKS and CDR2 YYEKEE (reference sequence). The CDR3 region has the DNA TGTGCCAGCAGCACGGGACAATACTACAATGAGCAGTTCTTC. Translation: CASSTGQYYNEQFF.

The chain employs TRBV4-1 and TRBJ2-7; 8 nucleotides align to TRBD2. This CDR3 contains 17 residues. Germline CDR1 is MGHRA and CDR2 is YSYEKL. V shed 3 bases and J 3 bases; nucleotides not matched to a gene: 13. The CDR3 DNA follows: TGCGCCAGCAGCCAGGTCCCCTTGTCGGCGGGAGGCTACGAGCAGTACTTC. Protein: CASSQVPLSAGGYEQYF.

The V gene is TRBV27, the J gene TRBJ2-7, with D uncertain. The CDR3 sequence is 12 residues long. Germline CDR1 is MNHEY and CDR2 is SMNVEV (reference sequence). Trimming took off 5 bases at V and 0 bases at J, with 5 bases between the two ends. CDR3 in amino acids: CASSQNSYEQYF. The CDR3 DNA reads TGTGCCAGCAGTCAAAACTCCTACGAGCAGTACTTC.

V is TRBV19 and J is TRBJ2-7; 7 bases map to TRBD2. Germline V gives CDR1 LNHDA, CDR2 SQIVND (reference sequence). J gave up 2 bases and V 3 bases, and 7 bases lay outside the gene matches. This CDR3 contains 15 residues. The CDR3 reads CASSIGLGETYEQYF. In DNA, the CDR3 is TGTGCCAGTAGTATCGGACTAGGTGAAACCTACGAGCAGTACTTC. The complete variable domain, with remaining parts taken from reference TRBV19 and TRBJ2-7, reads DGGITQSPKYLFRKEGQNVTLSCEQNLNHDAMYWYRQDPGQGLRLIYYSQIVNDFQKGDIAEGYSVSREKKESFPLTVTSAQKNPTAFYLCASSIGLGETYEQYFGPGTRLTVT.

In this sample, this clone turned up a few times. The chain combines TRBV7-2 with TRBJ2-7; 12 bases map to TRBD2. The germline CDR1 and CDR2 sequences are SGHTA and FQGNSA. V lost 1 base and J lost 3; bases outside the gene matches: 10. This CDR3 is built from 18 residues. The CDR3 nucleotides read TGTGCCAGCAGCTTAGGGTGGGCTAGCGGGAGGGGAAACTACGAGCAGTACTTC. Translated: CASSLGWASGRGNYEQYF.

The chain recombines TRBV5-1 with TRBJ1-3, with TRBD1 identical over 7 bases. This CDR3 contains 13 residues. Germline V CDR1 and CDR2: SGHRS, YFSETQ. V was pared by 3 bases and J by 6 bases, with 3 bases of the junction left unmatched. CDR3 protein: CASSSGTENTIYF. CDR3 nucleotide sequence: TGCGCCAGCAGCTCCGGGACAGAAAACACCATATATTTT.

The chain employs TRBV5-1 and TRBJ2-1; 13 bases are shared with TRBD2. The germline CDR1 and CDR2 sequences are SGHRS and YFSETQ. With 4 bases clipped from V and 7 bases from J, the junction kept 5 bases outside the gene matches. CDR3 length: 15 amino acids. CDR3 residues: CASSPGLAGRNEQFF. The DNA of the CDR3 is TGCGCCAGCAGCCCGGGACTAGCGGGGCGGAATGAGCAGTTCTTC.

The rearrangement uses TRBV6-5 and TRBJ1-5; 8 bases line up with TRBD1. V lost 4 bases and J lost 6; bases outside the gene matches: 5. Germline lookup yields CDR1 MNHEY and CDR2 SVGAGI. The CDR3 consists of 14 residues. The CDR3 DNA follows: TGTGCCAGCAGTTCCAGGGGGCGCCTTCAGCCCCAGCATTTT. Its translation is CASSSRGRLQPQHF.

V is TRBV7-9 and J is TRBJ2-3, with TRBD2 matching over 7 bases. Per germline, CDR1 SEHNR and CDR2 FQNEAQ (reference sequence). The J segment lost 4 bases and the V segment lost 3 bases, leaving 4 bases of the junction unmatched. The CDR3 is made up of 14 amino acids. The DNA of the CDR3 is TGTGCCAGCAGCTTCTGGGGGGGAGCAGATACGCAGTATTTT. Its protein product is CASSFWGGADTQYF.

This chain connects TRBV5-1 to TRBJ2-3; 8 bases are shared with TRBD1. Germline lookup yields CDR1 SGHRS and CDR2 YFSETQ. The CDR3 contains 16 residues. The ends lost 4 bases at V and 4 bases at J; junction bases unmatched: 11. In DNA form, the CDR3 reads TGCGCCAGCAGCCAACAGGGGGGTCCACTGGCAGATACGCAGTATTTT. This encodes CASSQQGGPLADTQYF. The full variable domain, with the rest looked up from reference TRBV5-1 and TRBJ2-3, is KAGVTQTPRYLIKTRGQQVTLSCSPISGHRSVSWYQQTPGQGLQFLFEYFSETQRNKGNFPGRFSGRQFSNSRSEMNVSTLELGDSALYLCASSQQGGPLADTQYFGPGTRLTVL.

V and J are TRBV6-6 and TRBJ1-2; D is possibly TRBD1 (5 bases). Trimming removed 6 bases at V and 2 bases at J, with 13 bases between. Germline assignment: CDR1 MNHNY and CDR2 SVGAGI (reference sequence). The CDR3 length is 14 residues. The CDR3 coding sequence is TGTGCCAGCAGCCCCGGGGGGGGAAACTATGGCTACACCTTC. It yields the protein CASSPGGGNYGYTF.

Here the CDR3 DNA reads TGTGCCAGCAGCTTTTCAGTCTATGGCTACACCTTC. Translation gives CASSFSVYGYTF. The chain carries TRBV5-6 and TRBJ1-2; D unclear. Trimming removed 2 bases from V and 4 bases from J, with 6 bases in between. CDR1 is SGHDT, CDR2 YYEEEE, per germline. This CDR3 spans 12 amino acids.